This T cell receptor beta chain appears in the sequencing data of a study of T cell clonotyping in hematopoietic cell transplantation. Study-wide context: Cytoreduction preceded collection of pretransplant recipient samples.

Profiled with immunoSEQ multiplex PCR; TCRdb holds only in-frame clones, not every one. Among 20,000 to 25,000 clones, almost 90% were seen once, and the ten largest hold around 3.4%. Whole-study findings and limits: At the given depth, recipient repertoires were over 97% de novo clonotypes. Higher Inverse Simpson Index values in graft donor and pretransplant recipient predicted broader posttransplant TCR diversity.

Worth noting for this clone: The antigen remains unidentified.

Regarding time point: recipient sample about 28 days before transplant, after cytoreduction. Germline values: CDR1 MNHEY, CDR2 SMNVEV (reference sequence). This CDR3 region has 12 residues. V was cut by 4 bases and J by 6 bases, with 10 bases left in between. The sequence derives from a man aged 18-30 years with biphenotypic leukemia. Some clones in this sample may be carry-over from other donors' samples. This chain connects TRBV27 to TRBJ2-7; D may be TRBD1 or TRBD2 (5 bases each). The material sequenced was peripheral blood mononuclear cells, taken before stem cell transplant. The CDR3 sequence is CASSWPGGEQYF. The CDR3 bases are TGTGCCAGCAGTTGGCCTGGGGGCGAGCAGTACTTC.